The clone carrying this T cell receptor beta chain has just a few counts. Its cognate antigen is unknown. Amplification targeted TCR beta CDR3 regions from RNA transcripts. When the TCR CDR3 underwent first-round RT-PCR, the HTBI primer set was used. TCRdb analysed the multiplex PCR reads with MiXCR anew, one entry per CDR3 protein. The top ten clones hold 13% to 15% of a sample with approximately 430,000 distinct CDR3 sequences, around a sixth of them seen once. The sample belongs to a study of T cells in Graves' hyperthyroidism and ophthalmopathy. Study-wide results and limits: The model predicted ophthalmopathy a median around seven months before onset.

Graves' hyperthyroidism qualified as stable when ophthalmopathy did not progress within 18 months. Hyperthyroidism, newly diagnosed and lasting under 2 months, affected patients aged 18 to 65. Source material for PBMCs was over 8 ml fresh peripheral blood. Between the trimmed V and J ends, which lost 6 bases and 6 bases, there was a span of 14 bases. There are 14 residues in the CDR3. Germline values: CDR1 SGHAT, CDR2 FQNNGV. The V gene is TRBV11-2, the J gene TRBJ1-4; D is unclear. Specimen: blood. The receptor was derived from a woman younger than 35 with Graves' hyperthyroidism. The CDR3 loop is CASSIDPVYEKLFF. CDR3 nucleotide sequence: TGTGCCAGCAGTATAGATCCCGTATATGAAAAACTGTTTTTT.